This TCR beta chain was obtained from a study of beta chain features in type 1 diabetes. The wider study: The examined sorted cells totaled around 100,000,000 across samples.

Notes on the study in general: A possible short-template PCR bias applies equally to patients and controls. Shorter TCRB CDR3s, moderately but significantly so, marked every one of the four CD4+ subsets in Type 1 diabetes patients.

All of the isolated RNA was reverse transcribed, so expressed TCRB transcripts were sequenced. Assay: immunoSEQ multiplex PCR; the TCRdb copy retains only in-frame clones and omits some. This table has about 340,000 clones, roughly 8.8% appearing once. V shed 4 bases and J shed 1 base, with 10 bases lying between them. The germline gives CDR1 MDHEN, CDR2 SYDVKM. This CDR3 contains 14 residues. Only a few counts were recorded for this clone. Its antigen is currently unknown. This TCR came from a man aged 30-40 years with type 1 diabetes. Sequences were obtained from central memory CD4+ T cells from blood. The chain uses TRBV28 and TRBJ1-2; D uncertain. This CDR3 is CASSSLQINYGYTF. CDR3 sequence (DNA): TGTGCCAGCAGTTCACTACAAATTAACTATGGCTACACCTTC.